This T cell receptor (beta chain) was identified in a study of identical twins (dated by TCRdb to the mid-2010s). Regarding the research as a whole: To test whether fetal clonotypes persist, this study deep-sequenced TCR alpha and beta repertoires from monozygotic twins, from unrelated adults of various ages, and from cord blood. Replicate twin experiments were performed at different times using different library preparation protocols to rule out contamination. Findings and caveats that apply to the study as a whole: Fewer insertions were carried by abundant cord blood beta clonotypes; a weaker similar trend was observed in young adult naive repertoires, while no such trend was observed in memory repertoires. Because the same donors could not be followed over many years, the conclusions relied on cross-sectional statistical analysis. Zero-insertion analyses could be partly confounded by invariant T cells such as MAIT and iNKT, although diverse VJ usage argued against such confounding for most clonotypes. Excess twin sharing in beta out-of-frame sequences was weaker because fewer shared sequences lowered the signal-to-noise ratio. Compared with coincidental sharing between unrelated individuals, out-of-frame TCR alpha sequences shared between twins showed an excess of sequences with low generation probability. In monozygotic twins, out-of-frame TCR alpha sharing was systematically underestimated by recombination models, although the models agreed with sharing between unrelated individuals.

All donors were healthy Caucasians. The twin cohort comprised three pairs of female monozygotic twins, all aged roughly 18 to 29 years. Positive isolation kits from Invitrogen were used to isolate CD4+ and CD8+ T cell populations. Libraries were built with 5' RACE. The sequencer was an Illumina HiSeq 2000. Template switching added a universal primer binding site, and the final cDNA carried a unique molecular identifier that allowed TCR cDNA molecules to be counted accurately. Specific primers in the conserved constant-segment region were used to synthesize first-strand cDNA for TCR alpha and beta chains. To control for contamination, every cDNA library was double barcoded, receiving both a SMART-Mk sample barcode and Illumina barcodes. Two successive PCR steps introduced TruSeq adapter sequences along with Illumina sample barcodes. Sequencing of the TCR alpha and beta cDNA libraries was done on the Illumina HiSeq platform using custom primers. The study's own analysis went as follows. MiGEC was used to process raw reads and extract unique molecular identifiers, and MiXCR was used to find CDR3 positions. For each individual, recombination models were inferred using an EM algorithm with the repgenHMM and IGoR tools. Shared clonotype analysis was performed with the tcR package in R, normalizing sharing by the product of cloneset sizes. Out-of-frame nonproductive sequences were analyzed to study raw recombination free of thymic and clonal selection effects. In-frame beta chains were kept once TCRdb had trimmed the public reads at Q25 with fastp and called clones with MiXCR. Rows are unified per CDR3 protein, each entry keeping the most common DNA and genes. In this record, the V and J calls reflect TCRdb's handling and not the investigators' own analysis. The sample data list 500,000 or so distinct CDR3 sequences, and roughly an eighth of these were observed just once. 0.98% of the sample belongs to the ten largest clones.

After removal of 5 bases from V and 1 base from J, the junction retains 3 bases not matched to a gene. The CDR3 sequence holds 16 residues, the cysteine and phenylalanine included. The entry retains the CDR3 DNA only, 48 bases that are in frame from base 1. Via the germline V gene, CDR1 is SNHLY and CDR2 FYNNEI. A note on this clonotype: Which antigen it targets is not known. Per-base quality was not reported, and no clone a single base away is much larger than it.

The sample was also linked to a second study, of yellow fever vaccine responses in identical twins. The second study reports: According to the authors, in identical twins the way T cells responded to vaccination appeared partly convergent and partly personalized. The study precisely tracked vaccine-responding T cell clones in identical twins.

This receptor was identified in a woman aged 18-30 years in good health. This chain joins TRBV2 to TRBJ2-1; the central 12 bases match TRBD2. The sequenced material came from CD4+ T cells sorted from blood. The nucleotide sequence is TGTGCCAGCAGTACCGGACTAGCGGGGTCCTACAATGAGCAGTTCTTC. Translated, it gives CASSTGLAGSYNEQFF.